One and the same sample provided the 14 T cell receptor beta chains below, sequenced in a study of PD-L1 blockade in urothelial cancer. Time point in this sample: pretreatment peripheral blood. Generated by immunoSEQ multiplex PCR, the TCRdb table keeps only in-frame clones and is missing some. Of under 70,000 clones detected, 65% to 90% appear once; the ten largest clones hold less than 20%. Specimen: PBMCs, collected around atezolizumab (anti-PD-L1) treatment. The receptors come from a man aged 65 to 85 with urothelial cancer.

This clone has more than one count but fewer than ten. The J gene is TRBJ1-1, the V gene TRBV2; D is uncertain. This CDR3 contains 13 residues. V was cut by 3 bases and J by 0 bases, with 5 bases left in between. CDR1 and CDR2 from the germline V gene are SNHLY and FYNNEI. CDR3 coding DNA: TGTGCCAGCAGTGATCAGATGAACACTGAAGCTTTCTTT. It codes for CASSDQMNTEAFF.

This chain links TRBV2 with TRBJ2-5; D is possibly TRBD2 (5 bases). Looked up from germline, CDR1 is SNHLY and CDR2 is FYNNEI. V lost 5 bases to trimming and J lost 0 bases, with 10 bases between them. This CDR3 comprises 14 residues. CDR3 sequence reads: CASSLDLYQETQYF. The CDR3 DNA is TGTGCCAGCAGTTTGGACTTGTACCAAGAGACCCAGTACTTC.

The chain carries TRBV4-2 and TRBJ2-2; 7 nucleotides agree with TRBD2. V dropped 0 bases and J dropped 7; count of bases not matched to a gene: 8. CDR3 length: 16 residues. From germline, CDR1 is LGHNA and CDR2 YNFKEQ. The CDR3 sequence: CASSQEGGSGGGELFF. Here the CDR3 DNA reads TGTGCCAGCAGCCAAGAGGGCGGGAGCGGCGGCGGGGAGCTGTTTTTT.

This rearrangement joins TRBV19 to TRBJ2-7; D possibly corresponds to TRBD1 (7 bases). The germline CDR1 and CDR2 sequences are LNHDA and SQIVND (reference sequence). Trimming removed 2 bases at V and 2 bases at J, with 13 bases between. The CDR3 covers 15 residues. The CDR3 DNA is TGTGCCAGTAGTATAACGGCAGGGGGGACCTACGAGCAGTACTTC. Translating it yields CASSITAGGTYEQYF.

The chain has TRBV18 and TRBJ2-5; D might be TRBD1 (6 bases). The CDR3 has 15 amino acids. Looked up from germline, CDR1 is KGHSH and CDR2 is LQKENI. V lost 1 base and J lost 2, with 11 bases in between. This CDR3 reads CASSPQTGSQETQYF. As DNA, the CDR3 is TGTGCCAGCTCACCACAGACAGGTAGTCAAGAGACCCAGTACTTC.

This chain links TRBV5-6 with TRBJ2-7, with a possible D match to TRBD1 (6 bases). This CDR3 is built from 14 residues. Germline V gives CDR1 SGHDT, CDR2 YYEEEE. The V and J ends lost 0 bases and 3 bases respectively, with 10 bases between them. CDR3 in amino acids: CASSLDRAVYEQYF. CDR3 DNA sequence: TGTGCCAGCAGCTTGGACAGGGCGGTCTACGAGCAGTACTTC.

The chain carries TRBV19 and TRBJ2-6; TRBD1 aligns across 8 bases. This CDR3 is 14 amino acids long. V gave up 9 bases and J gave up 2 bases; unmatched junction bases: 3. CDR1 LNHDA and CDR2 SQIVND come from the germline V gene (reference sequence). DNA of the CDR3: TGTGCCAGCCAGGACAGGGCTGGGGCCAACGTCCTGACTTTC. As protein: CASQDRAGANVLTF.

The chain has TRBV5-1 and TRBJ2-7, with 10 bases matching TRBD1. Germline V gene data show CDR1 as SGHRS and CDR2 as YFSETQ. CDR3 length equals 14 residues. Trimming removed 3 bases from V and 2 bases from J; junction bases left unmatched: 2. This chain's CDR3 is CASSYGQGAYEQYF. The CDR3 DNA reads as TGCGCCAGCAGCTACGGACAGGGGGCCTACGAGCAGTACTTC.

The chain employs TRBV28 and TRBJ2-7, with a tentative D call TRBD1 (6 bases). The CDR3 totals 13 residues. Germline V lookup: CDR1 MDHEN, CDR2 SYDVKM. Trimming pared 8 bases from V and 2 bases from J, leaving 13 bases between. CDR3 in DNA: TGTGCCAGCGGACTCGGGGACACCTACGAGCAGTACTTC. This encodes CASGLGDTYEQYF.

This sequence joins TRBV6-1 and TRBJ2-5, with 9 positions matching TRBD2. Germline V gene lookup returns CDR1 MNHNS and CDR2 SASEGT. V gave up 2 bases and J gave up 1 base; unmatched junction bases: 20. The CDR3 is 21 residues long. Here the CDR3 DNA reads TGTGCCAGCAGTGAATTAGGTTCGGGACTAGCCGGTTGGACAAGCCAAGAGACCCAGTACTTC. This sequence encodes CASSELGSGLAGWTSQETQYF.

This clone was counted a single time. The rearrangement links TRBV25-1 to TRBJ1-1; 8 nucleotides align to TRBD1. This CDR3 has 14 residues. Germline values: CDR1 MGHDK, CDR2 SYGVNS. J gave up 4 bases and V 6 bases, and 7 bases lay outside the gene matches. CDR3 amino acids: CASRSTGVATEAFF. The CDR3 bases are TGTGCCAGCAGGTCGACAGGGGTGGCCACTGAAGCTTTCTTT.

The V call is TRBV4-1, the J call TRBJ2-3; TRBD2 matches 8 bases. V was clipped by 3 bases and J by 4 bases; unmatched bases: 3. In germline, CDR1 is MGHRA, CDR2 YSYEKL. The CDR3 is 14 amino acids. CDR3 sequence reads: CASSHGLAADTQYF. The CDR3 DNA reads TGCGCCAGCAGCCATGGACTAGCCGCAGATACGCAGTATTTT.

This chain joins TRBV5-4 and TRBJ1-5, with D perhaps matching TRBD1 (5 bases). Germline values: CDR1 SGHNT, CDR2 YYREEE (reference sequence). V dropped 4 bases and J dropped 6 bases, with 11 bases sitting between them. The CDR3 runs 13 residues. Written as DNA, the CDR3 is TGTGCCAGCAGCCCCTGGGGGGGTCAGCCCCAGCATTTT. Translated, it gives CASSPWGGQPQHF.

The chain has TRBV10-3 and TRBJ2-1; tentatively, D is TRBD1 (5 bases). The germline CDR1 and CDR2 sequences are ENHRY and SYGVKD. The ends were cut back, 10 bases at V and 5 bases at J, with 15 bases in the middle. The CDR3 loop spans 13 amino acids. The CDR3 spells CATSIDRDNEQFF. The CDR3 region has the DNA TGTGCCACCTCGATCGACAGAGACAATGAGCAGTTCTTC.